The clone carrying this T cell receptor beta chain was counted once. As yet, its antigen is unknown. CDR3 length equals 15 residues. V was shortened by 0 bases and J by 6 bases, with 12 bases between the two germline ends. Germline V CDR1 and CDR2: SGHDN, FVKESK. This entry comes from a study of shared clonotypes between healthy human individuals. The genomic DNA of each subset was split evenly across several immunoSEQ plates. Sequenced by immunoSEQ multiplex PCR; TCRdb stores in-frame clones only, minus some. The table lists 2 million to 3 million clones, about 92% of them singletons. Findings and limits, study-wide: How much donors shared clonotypes was expected to be affected by sequencing depth. Though the depth was large, rarefaction showed that sorted-subset sequencing was incomplete.

The TCR sequence derives from a man aged 18 to 30 in good health. This chain uses TRBV14 with TRBJ2-1; D might be TRBD2 (6 bases). The sample was naive CD4+ T cells sorted from blood. Described subset: CD45RA+ positively selected. In DNA form, the CDR3 reads TGTGCCAGCAGCCAAGAGGGCCGGGAGCTCAATGAGCAGTTCTTC. As protein: CASSQEGRELNEQFF.